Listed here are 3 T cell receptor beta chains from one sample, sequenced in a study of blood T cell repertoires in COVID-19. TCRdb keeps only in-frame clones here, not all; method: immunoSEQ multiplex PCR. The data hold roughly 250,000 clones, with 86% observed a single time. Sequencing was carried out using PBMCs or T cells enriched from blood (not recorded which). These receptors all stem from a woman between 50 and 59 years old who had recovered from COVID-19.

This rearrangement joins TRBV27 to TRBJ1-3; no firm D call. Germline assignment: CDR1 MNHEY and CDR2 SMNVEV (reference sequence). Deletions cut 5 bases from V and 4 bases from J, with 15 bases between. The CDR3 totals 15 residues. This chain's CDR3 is CASSQDVRKGNTIYF. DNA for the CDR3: TGTGCCAGCAGTCAAGATGTCAGAAAAGGAAACACCATATATTTT.

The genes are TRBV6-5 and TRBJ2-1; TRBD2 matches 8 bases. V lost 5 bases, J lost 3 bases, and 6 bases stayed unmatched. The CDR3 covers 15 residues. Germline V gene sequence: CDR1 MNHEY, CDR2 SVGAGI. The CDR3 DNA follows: TGTGCCAGCAGTCCGGGACTAGGTTACTACAATGAGCAGTTCTTC. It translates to CASSPGLGYYNEQFF.

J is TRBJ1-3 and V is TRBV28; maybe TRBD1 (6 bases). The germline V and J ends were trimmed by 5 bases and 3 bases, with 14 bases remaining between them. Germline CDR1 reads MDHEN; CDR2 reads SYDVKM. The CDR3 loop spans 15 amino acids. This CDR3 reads CASSARRTVGNTIYF. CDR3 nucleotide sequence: TGTGCCAGCAGTGCCAGGAGGACAGTTGGAAACACCATATATTTT.